Shown below are 10 T cell receptor beta chains from a single sample sequenced in a study of shared clonotypes between healthy human individuals. TCRdb's table, derived via immunoSEQ multiplex PCR, lists solely in-frame clones and lacks some. The sample shows 650,000 to 800,000 clones, 72% of them seen only once. Sequenced sample: memory CD4+ T cells sorted from blood. The subset is: CD45RA-negative fraction. All receptors derive from a woman in her twenties or thirties in good health.

This chain uses TRBV6-6 with TRBJ1-1; TRBD1 matches 7 bases. The germline V gene encodes CDR1 MNHNY and CDR2 SVGAGI (reference sequence). The CDR3 is 14 amino acids. Trimming removed 5 bases from V and 1 base from J; junction bases left unmatched: 4. The CDR3 coding sequence is TGTGCCAGCAGTCTGGGACAGAAGAACACTGAAGCTTTCTTT. As protein: CASSLGQKNTEAFF.

The chain carries TRBV6-5 and TRBJ1-1, with TRBD1 as a possible D gene (5 bases). Germline CDR1 and CDR2: MNHEY and SVGAGI. This CDR3 has 13 residues. The V and J ends lost 7 bases and 4 bases respectively, with 13 bases between them. The CDR3 DNA is TGTGCCAGCACGGTGGACGGGGGCACTGAAGCTTTCTTT. Translated, it gives CASTVDGGTEAFF.

The gene calls are TRBV19 and TRBJ1-5, with 8 bases that match TRBD1. Germline CDR1 is LNHDA and CDR2 is SQIVND (reference sequence). The J segment lost 10 bases and the V segment lost 7 bases, leaving 12 bases of the junction unmatched. This CDR3 is 14 amino acids long. As DNA, the CDR3 is TGTGCCAGTACCCCGGGACAGGCTATTATCCCCCAGCATTTT. This sequence encodes CASTPGQAIIPQHF.

The genes are TRBV5-6 and TRBJ2-5, with TRBD2 matching 7 bases. The CDR3 runs to 15 residues. Germline V gives CDR1 SGHDT, CDR2 YYEEEE. V shed 0 bases, J shed 4 bases, and the junction held 6 bases outside the gene matches. In DNA, the CDR3 is TGTGCCAGCAGCTTGGTGTCTGGACTAGGAGAGACCCAGTACTTC. Amino acid sequence: CASSLVSGLGETQYF.

The chain has TRBV2 and TRBJ1-1; a possible D gene is TRBD1 (6 bases). The CDR3 runs to 15 residues. V was shortened by 7 bases and J by 0 bases, with 15 bases between the two germline ends. CDR1 is SNHLY and CDR2 is FYNNEI in the germline V gene. This chain's CDR3 is CASTPRGGMNTEAFF. CDR3 sequence (DNA): TGTGCCAGCACCCCCCGCGGGGGCATGAACACTGAAGCTTTCTTT.

The chain has TRBV29-1 and TRBJ1-2, with TRBD1 as a possible D gene (6 bases). Looked up from germline, CDR1 is SQVTM and CDR2 is ANQGSEA. V lost 4 bases and J lost 5, with 11 bases in between. There are 12 residues in the CDR3. CDR3 in amino acids: CSVGGAGYGYTF. CDR3 DNA sequence: TGCAGCGTTGGGGGGGCTGGGTATGGCTACACCTTC. The variable domain in full, completed from reference TRBV29-1 and TRBJ1-2, reads SAVISQKPSRDICQRGTSLTIQCQVDSQVTMMFWYRQQPGQSLTLIATANQGSEATYESGFVIDKFPISRPNLTFSTLTVSNMSPEDSSIYLCSVGGAGYGYTFGSGTRLTVV.

On this clone: One end of the junction is discordant with germline, which a read error may explain. The same CDR3 arises from other DNA sequences in this sample as well. This sequence joins TRBV6-5 and TRBJ1-1; 7 bases line up with TRBD1. CDR1 MNHEY and CDR2 SVGAGI come from the germline V gene. The CDR3 spans 14 residues. Here the CDR3 DNA reads TGCGCCAGCAGGGCCGGACAGGTCCAAAGGGAAGCTTTCTTT. Its protein product is CASRAGQVQREAFF.

The chain joins TRBV11-3 to TRBJ2-2; possible D gene TRBD1, 5 bases. Germline assignment: CDR1 SGHNT and CDR2 YENEEA. The CDR3 runs 14 residues. Trimming stripped 5 bases from V and 4 bases from J, with 11 bases between. CDR3 bases: TGTGCCAGCAGCCCGGACACGTTCACCGGGGAGCTGTTTTTT. Translation gives CASSPDTFTGELFF.

The chain uses TRBV18 and TRBJ2-1; D gene uncertain. Trimming cost V 6 bases and J 0 bases, with 12 bases left between them. Germline CDR1 and CDR2: KGHSH and LQKENI. The CDR3 totals 15 residues. The CDR3 reads CASSPNADSYNEQFF. DNA for the CDR3: TGTGCCAGCTCCCCAAACGCGGACTCCTACAATGAGCAGTTCTTC.

The chain links TRBV7-3 to TRBJ2-7, with 10 bases lining up with TRBD2. The CDR3 is made up of 14 amino acids. Trimming at V came to 2 bases and at J to 6 bases, leaving 4 bases not matched to a gene. The germline CDR1 and CDR2 sequences are SGHTA and FQGTGA. The CDR3 loop is CASSLGLAGAEQYF. The CDR3 DNA reads TGTGCCAGCAGCTTAGGCCTAGCGGGAGCCGAGCAGTACTTC.